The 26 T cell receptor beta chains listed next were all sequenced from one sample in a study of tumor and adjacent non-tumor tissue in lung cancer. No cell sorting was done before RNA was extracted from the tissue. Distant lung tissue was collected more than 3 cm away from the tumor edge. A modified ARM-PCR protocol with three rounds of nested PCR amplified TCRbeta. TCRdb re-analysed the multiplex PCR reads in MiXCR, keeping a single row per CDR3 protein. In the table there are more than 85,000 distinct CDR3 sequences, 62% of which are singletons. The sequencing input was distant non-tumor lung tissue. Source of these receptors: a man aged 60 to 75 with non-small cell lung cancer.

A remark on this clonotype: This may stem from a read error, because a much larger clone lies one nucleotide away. CDR3 residues: CARERNQNSEAFF. The CDR3 DNA follows: TGTGCCCGCGAGAGGAATCAGAACTCTGAAGCTTTCTTT. This chain uses TRBV30 with TRBJ1-1; no clear D gene. CDR3 length: 13 residues. Per germline, CDR1 GTSNPN and CDR2 SVGIG (reference sequence). The full variable domain, its missing parts supplied by reference TRBV30 and TRBJ1-1, is SQTIHQWPATLVQPVGSPLSLECTVEGTSNPNLYWYRQAAGRGLQLLFYSVGIGQISSEVPQNLSASRPQDRQFILSSKKLLLSDSGFYLCARERNQNSEAFFGQGTRLTVV.

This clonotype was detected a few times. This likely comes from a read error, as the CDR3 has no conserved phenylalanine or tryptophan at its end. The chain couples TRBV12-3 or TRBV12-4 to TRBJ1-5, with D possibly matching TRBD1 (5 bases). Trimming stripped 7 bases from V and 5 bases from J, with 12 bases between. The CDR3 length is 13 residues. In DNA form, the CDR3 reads TGTGCCAGCACCTGGGGGGGGTATCAGCCCCAGCATTCT. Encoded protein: CASTWGGYQPQHS.

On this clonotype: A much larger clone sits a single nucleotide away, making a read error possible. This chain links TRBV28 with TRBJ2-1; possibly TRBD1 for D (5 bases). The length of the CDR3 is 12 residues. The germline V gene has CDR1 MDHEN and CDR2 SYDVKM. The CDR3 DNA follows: TGTGAAGGGGCGCTGGGGTGCAATGAGCAGTTCTTC. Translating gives CEGALGCNEQFF.

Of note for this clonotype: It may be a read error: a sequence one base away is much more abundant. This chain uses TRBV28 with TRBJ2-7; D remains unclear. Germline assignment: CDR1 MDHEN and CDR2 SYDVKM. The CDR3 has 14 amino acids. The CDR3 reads CASSRGGTAYVQYF. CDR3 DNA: TGTGCCAGCAGCCGCGGTGGCACCGCCTACGTGCAGTACTTC.

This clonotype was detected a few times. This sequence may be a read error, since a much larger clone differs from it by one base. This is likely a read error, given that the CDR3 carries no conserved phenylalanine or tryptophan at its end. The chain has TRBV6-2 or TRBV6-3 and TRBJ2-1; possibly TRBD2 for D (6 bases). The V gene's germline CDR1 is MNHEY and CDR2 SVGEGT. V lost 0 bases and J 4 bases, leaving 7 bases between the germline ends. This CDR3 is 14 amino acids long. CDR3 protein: CASSYSTRYNEQFL. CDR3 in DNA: TGTGCCAGCAGTTACTCGACTAGGTACAATGAGCAGTTCCTC.

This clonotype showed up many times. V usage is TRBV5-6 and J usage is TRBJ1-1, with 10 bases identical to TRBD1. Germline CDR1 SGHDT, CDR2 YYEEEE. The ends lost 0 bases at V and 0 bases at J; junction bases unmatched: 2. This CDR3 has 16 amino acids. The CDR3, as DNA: TGTGCCAGCAGCTTGGGGACAGGGGGAATGAACACTGAAGCTTTCTTT. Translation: CASSLGTGGMNTEAFF.

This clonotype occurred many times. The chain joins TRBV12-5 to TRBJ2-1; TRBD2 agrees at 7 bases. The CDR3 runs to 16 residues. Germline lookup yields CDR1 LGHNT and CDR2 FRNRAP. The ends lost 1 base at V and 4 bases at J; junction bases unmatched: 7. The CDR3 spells CASGLARLAPYNEQFF. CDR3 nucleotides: TGTGCTAGTGGTTTGGCCCGACTAGCCCCATACAATGAGCAGTTCTTC.

Here the CDR3 reads CSARPTSGGRDTQYF. CDR3 in DNA: TGCAGTGCTAGACCGACTAGCGGGGGGCGGGATACGCAGTATTTT. J is TRBJ2-3 and V is TRBV20-1, with TRBD2 matching over 13 bases. Per the germline V gene, CDR1 is DFQATT and CDR2 is SNEGSKA (reference sequence). CDR3 length equals 15 residues. Germline trimming cut 2 bases from V and 6 bases from J; bases unmatched to any gene: 5.

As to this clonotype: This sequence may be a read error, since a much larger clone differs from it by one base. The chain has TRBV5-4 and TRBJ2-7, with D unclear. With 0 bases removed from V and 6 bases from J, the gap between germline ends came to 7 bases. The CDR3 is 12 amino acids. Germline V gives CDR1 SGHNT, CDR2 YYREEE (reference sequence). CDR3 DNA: TGTGCCAGCAGCTTGGATCCTGGCGAGCAGTACTTC. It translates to CASSLDPGEQYF.

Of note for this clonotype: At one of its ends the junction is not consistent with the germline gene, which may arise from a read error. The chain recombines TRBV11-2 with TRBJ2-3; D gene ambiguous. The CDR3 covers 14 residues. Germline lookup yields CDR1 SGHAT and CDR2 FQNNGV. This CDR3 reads CPSIHRTSTATQYF. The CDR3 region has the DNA TGTCCCAGCATCCACCGGACCTCTACGGCTACACAGTATTTT.

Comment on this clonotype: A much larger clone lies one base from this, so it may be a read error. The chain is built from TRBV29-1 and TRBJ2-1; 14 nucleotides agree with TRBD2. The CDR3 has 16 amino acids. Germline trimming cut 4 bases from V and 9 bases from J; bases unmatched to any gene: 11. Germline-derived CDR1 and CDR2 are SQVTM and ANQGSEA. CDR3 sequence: CSVGEPLGTSGSEQFF. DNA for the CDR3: TGCAGCGTTGGAGAGCCCCTCGGGACTAGCGGGAGTGAGCAGTTCTTC.

The CDR3 coding sequence is TGTGCCAGCACACTGGGAGCTGAGACCCAGTACTTC. It translates to CASTLGAETQYF. V usage is TRBV7-8 and J usage is TRBJ2-5, with D tentatively TRBD2 (5 bases). The CDR3 has 12 amino acids. Germline V gives CDR1 SGHVS, CDR2 FQNEAQ. V shed 7 bases and J shed 5 bases, with 11 bases lying between them. The whole variable domain, filled in from reference TRBV7-8 and TRBJ2-5, reads GAGVSQSPRYKVAKRGQDVALRCDPISGHVSLFWYQQALGQGPEFLTYFQNEAQLDKSGLPSDRFFAERPEGSVSTLKIQRTQQEDSAVYLCASTLGAETQYFGPGTRLLVL.

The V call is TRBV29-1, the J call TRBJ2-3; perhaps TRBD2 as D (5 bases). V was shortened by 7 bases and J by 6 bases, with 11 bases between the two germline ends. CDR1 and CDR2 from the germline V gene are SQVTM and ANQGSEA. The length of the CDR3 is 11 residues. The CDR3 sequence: CSGGKWDTQYF. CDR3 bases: TGCAGCGGAGGGAAGTGGGATACGCAGTATTTT.

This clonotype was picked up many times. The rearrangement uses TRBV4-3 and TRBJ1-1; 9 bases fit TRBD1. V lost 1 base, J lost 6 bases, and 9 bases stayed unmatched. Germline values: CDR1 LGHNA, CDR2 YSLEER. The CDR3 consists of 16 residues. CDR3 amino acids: CASSQVTGGGIAEAFF. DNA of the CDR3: TGCGCCAGCAGCCAAGTAACAGGGGGCGGTATCGCTGAAGCTTTCTTT.

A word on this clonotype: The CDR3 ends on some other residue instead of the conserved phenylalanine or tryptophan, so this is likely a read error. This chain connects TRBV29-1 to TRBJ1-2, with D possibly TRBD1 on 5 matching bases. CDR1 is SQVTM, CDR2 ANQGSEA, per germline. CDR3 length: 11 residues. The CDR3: CSVGDGYGYTL. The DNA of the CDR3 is TGCAGTGTCGGGGACGGCTATGGCTACACCCTC.

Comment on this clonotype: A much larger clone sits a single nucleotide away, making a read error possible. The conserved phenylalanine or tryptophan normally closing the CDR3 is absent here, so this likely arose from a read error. CDR3 in amino acids: CASSPGQVGNQPQHS. For the CDR3, the DNA is TGTGCCAGCAGCCCGGGCCAAGTCGGCAATCAGCCCCAGCATTCT. The J gene is TRBJ1-5, the V gene TRBV12-3 or TRBV12-4; D gene unclear. This CDR3 is 15 amino acids long. Trimming took off 6 bases at V and 2 bases at J, with 14 bases between the two ends.

CDR3 amino acids: CANSTAGTEAFF. In nucleotides, the CDR3 is TGTGCCAACAGCACAGCAGGCACTGAAGCTTTCTTT. V gene TRBV6-2 or TRBV6-3 combines with J gene TRBJ1-1; D gene unclear. Deletions cut 10 bases from V and 4 bases from J, with 13 bases between. The CDR3 has 12 amino acids. The germline gives CDR1 MNHEY, CDR2 SVGEGT.

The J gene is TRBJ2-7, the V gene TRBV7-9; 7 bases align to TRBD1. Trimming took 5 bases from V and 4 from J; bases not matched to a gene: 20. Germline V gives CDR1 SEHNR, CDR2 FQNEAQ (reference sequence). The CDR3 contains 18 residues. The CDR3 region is CASSRGGTDRLPFYEQYF. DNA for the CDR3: TGTGCCAGCAGCCGAGGCGGCACGGACAGGCTTCCATTTTACGAGCAGTACTTC.

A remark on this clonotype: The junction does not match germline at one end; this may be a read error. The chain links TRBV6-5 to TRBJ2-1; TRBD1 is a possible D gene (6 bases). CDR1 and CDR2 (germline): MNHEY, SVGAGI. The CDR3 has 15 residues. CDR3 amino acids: CASSLLVGTYNGQFF. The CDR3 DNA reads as TGTGCCAGCAGTTTATTAGTGGGGACATACAATGGGCAGTTCTTC.

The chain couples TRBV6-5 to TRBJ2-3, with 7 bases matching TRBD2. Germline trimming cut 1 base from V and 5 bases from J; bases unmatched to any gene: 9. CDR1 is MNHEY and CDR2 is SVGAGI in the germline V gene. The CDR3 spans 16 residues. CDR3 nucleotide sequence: TGTGCCAGCAGTTACTACCAGTGGGAGGGCCAAGATACGCAGTATTTT. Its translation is CASSYYQWEGQDTQYF.

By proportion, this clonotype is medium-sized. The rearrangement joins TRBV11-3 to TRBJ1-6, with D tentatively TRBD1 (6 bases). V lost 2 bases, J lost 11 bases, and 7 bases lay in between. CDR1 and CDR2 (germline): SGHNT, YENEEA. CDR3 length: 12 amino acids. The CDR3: CASSLTGPPLHF. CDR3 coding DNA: TGTGCCAGCAGCTTAACAGGGCCACCCCTCCACTTT. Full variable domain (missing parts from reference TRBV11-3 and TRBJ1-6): EAGVVQSPRYKIIEKKQPVAFWCNPISGHNTLYWYLQNLGQGPELLIRYENEEAVDDSQLPKDRFSAERLKGVDSTLKIQPAELGDSAVYLCASSLTGPPLHFGNGTRLTVT.

The CDR3 sequence: CASSLIPIAGLYEQYF. Here the CDR3 DNA reads TGTGCCAGCAGCTTAATACCGATAGCGGGACTCTACGAGCAGTACTTC. This chain uses TRBV11-2 with TRBJ2-7, with 8 bases aligning to TRBD2. The CDR3 is made up of 16 amino acids. Looked up from germline, CDR1 is SGHAT and CDR2 is FQNNGV. Trimming at V came to 2 bases and at J to 3 bases, leaving 9 bases not matched to a gene.

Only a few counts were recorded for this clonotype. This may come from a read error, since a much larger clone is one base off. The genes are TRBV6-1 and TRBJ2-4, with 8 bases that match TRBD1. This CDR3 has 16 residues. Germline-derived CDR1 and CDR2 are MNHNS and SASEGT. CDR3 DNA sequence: TGTGCCAGCAGACAACAGGGGGGCTGGGCCAAAAACACTCAGTACTTC. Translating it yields CASRQQGGWAKNTQYF.

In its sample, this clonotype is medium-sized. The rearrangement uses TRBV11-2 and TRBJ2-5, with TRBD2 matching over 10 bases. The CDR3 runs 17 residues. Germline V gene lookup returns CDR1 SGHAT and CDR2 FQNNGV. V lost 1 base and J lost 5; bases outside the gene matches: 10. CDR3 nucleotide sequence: TGTGCCAGCAGCTTAGGGACTAGCGGAAAATTCGTGGAGACCCAGTACTTC. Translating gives CASSLGTSGKFVETQYF.

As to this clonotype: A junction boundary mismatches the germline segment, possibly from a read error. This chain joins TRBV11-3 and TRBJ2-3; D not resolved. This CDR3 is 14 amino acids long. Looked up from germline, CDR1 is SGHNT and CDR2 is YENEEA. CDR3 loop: CASGLVGYTDTRYF. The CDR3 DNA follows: TGTGCCAGCGGTTTAGTCGGCTACACAGATACGCGGTATTTT.

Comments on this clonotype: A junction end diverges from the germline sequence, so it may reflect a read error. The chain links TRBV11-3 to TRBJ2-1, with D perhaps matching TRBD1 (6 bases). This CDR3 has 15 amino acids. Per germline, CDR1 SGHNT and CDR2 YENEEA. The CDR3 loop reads CVSSIGQSSYNEQFF. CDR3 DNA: TGTGTCAGCAGCATCGGACAGAGCTCCTACAATGAGCAGTTCTTC.